A selection of T cell receptor beta chains follows, all from one sample in a study of shared clonotypes between healthy human individuals. Measured with immunoSEQ multiplex PCR; TCRdb has only the in-frame clones, and not every one. The sample lists 2 million to 2.5 million clones, about nine tenths occurring once. Sequencing was performed on naive CD4+ T cells from PBMCs. These receptors were obtained from a man aged 18-30 years in good health. Some clones in this sample may be carry-over from other donors' samples. The CDR3 runs from the conserved cysteine through the conserved F or W. A D gene is named only where the DNA matches it firmly. Size is omitted from some rows. Given values are once, few, many or a class for expanded clones.

j_call,v_call,d_call,clone_size,cdr3_nt,cdr3_aa
TRBJ1-1,TRBV7-2,.,few,TGTGCCAGCAGCCCGGGGACCACTGAAGCTTTCTTT,CASSPGTTEAFF
TRBJ2-3,TRBV5-1,.,.,TGCGCCAGCAGCCAGATGATCCGGGAAGTCGGAGATACGCAGTATTTT,CASSQMIREVGDTQYF
TRBJ2-7,TRBV6-5,TRBD1,.,TGTGCCAGCAGTTCCCACCCGAAGACAGGGGCCTACGAGCAGTACTTC,CASSSHPKTGAYEQYF
TRBJ2-7,TRBV5-4,.,.,TGTGCCAGCAGCTTGAGGGGGGCTACCGGTTACGAGCAGTACTTC,CASSLRGATGYEQYF
TRBJ2-2,TRBV29-1,TRBD1,once,TGCAGCGCCGGGACAGGGGTTAACGGGGAGCTGTTTTTT,CSAGTGVNGELFF
TRBJ2-2,TRBV28,.,.,TGTGCCAGCAGTCCGCCTTGGCGCCCGGGCAACACCGGGGAGCTGTTTTTT,CASSPPWRPGNTGELFF
TRBJ2-7,TRBV5-8,TRBD2,.,TGTGCCAGCAGCGGACTAGTGTGGCACTTC,CASSGLVWHF
TRBJ1-1,TRBV28,.,.,TGTGCCAGCAGTTTGGCGGGGGCAGGATTTGGGACTGAAGCTTTCTTT,CASSLAGAGFGTEAFF
TRBJ2-3,TRBV7-2,.,.,TGTGCCAGCAGCTTAAGGAGGGCTAGCACAGATACGCAGTATTTT,CASSLRRASTDTQYF
TRBJ2-1,TRBV9,.,.,TGTGCCAGCAGCGTAGCGGGGACGAACCGGGCTGCCAATGAGCAGTTCTTC,CASSVAGTNRAANEQFF
TRBJ2-1,TRBV5-4,TRBD2,.,TGTGCCAGCAGCCCAGAGCGGGAACTAAAAGGTTACAATGAGCAGTTCTTC,CASSPERELKGYNEQFF
TRBJ1-1,TRBV18,.,.,TGTGCCAGCTCACCATTCGGACGGACGAACACTGAAGCTTTCTTT,CASSPFGRTNTEAFF
TRBJ1-1,TRBV30,.,few,TGTGCCGGGGGTGACGGGGGCGGGTTGGTAGCTTTCTTT,CAGGDGGGLVAFF
TRBJ2-7,TRBV7-8,TRBD2,once,TGTGCCAGCAGCTTAGGCCTAGCGGCTAACTACGAGCAGTACTTC,CASSLGLAANYEQYF
TRBJ2-7,TRBV5-1,TRBD2,.,TGCGCCAGCAGCTTGGCCAAGGGACTAGCTCACGACGAGCAGTACTTC,CASSLAKGLAHDEQYF
TRBJ1-4,TRBV15,.,.,TGTGCCACCAGCAGAGGGAGTACAACTAATGAAAAACTGTTTTTT,CATSRGSTTNEKLFF
TRBJ2-7,TRBV30,.,.,TGTGCCTGGAGTGTAAGTAGCGAGAGGTCTCGGGAGCAGTACTTC,CAWSVSSERSREQYF
TRBJ2-1,TRBV5-1,TRBD1,.,TGCGCCAGCAGCTCCGGGACAGGGGGCTACAATGAGCAGTTCTTC,CASSSGTGGYNEQFF
TRBJ2-7,TRBV5-4,TRBD2,.,TGTGCCAGCAGCTTGGTAGCGGGAGGGATTTACGAGCAGTACTTC,CASSLVAGGIYEQYF
TRBJ2-1,TRBV5-6,TRBD2,.,TGTGCCAGCACCGTAGCGGGAGGCATGGATGAGCAGTTCTTC,CASTVAGGMDEQFF
TRBJ2-2,TRBV10-1,TRBD1,.,TGCGCCAGCAGTGAGTGTAGGGCAGGGGGAAAAGGGGAGCTGTTTTTT,CASSECRAGGKGELFF
TRBJ1-2,TRBV5-1,.,.,TGCGCCAGCACCTTCGGACTCGGACTCTATGGCTACACCTTC,CASTFGLGLYGYTF
TRBJ2-3,TRBV11-2,.,.,TGTGCCAGCAGCCAAGGACGGGACACAGATACGCAGTATTTT,CASSQGRDTDTQYF
TRBJ2-7,TRBV4-3,TRBD1,.,TGCGCCAGCAGCTCCCGGGACAGGCAAGGCTACGAGCAGTACTTC,CASSSRDRQGYEQYF
TRBJ1-1,TRBV28,.,.,TGTGCCAGCAGTTCCCCTAGGGGAGGTGGTGAAGCTTTCTTT,CASSSPRGGGEAFF
TRBJ1-2,TRBV19,.,few,TGTGCCAGTAGTACCCGGGGGAGTGGCTACACCTTC,CASSTRGSGYTF
TRBJ2-2,TRBV6-4,TRBD2,once,TGTGCCAGCAGCCGACTAGCGGGAGGGCCGGGAAACACCGGGGAGCTGTTTTTT,CASSRLAGGPGNTGELFF